A single sample gave rise to the 13 T cell receptor beta chains below, sequenced in a study of OX40 agonist ivuxolimab in advanced cancers. Preparation of the library involved the immunoSEQ multiplex PCR assay. In its TCRdb copy, this immuneACCESS table keeps in-frame sequences only and misses some clones. Where compared with another copy, unresolved V genes explain less than half of these, and the others have no known cause. This sample gives over 40,000 clones in total; 87% of them show up just once. The leading ten clones occupy roughly 3.6% of the sample. This material consisted of CD4+ or CD8+ T cells sorted from blood, taken in a trial of the OX40 agonist ivuxolimab. These receptors originate from an adult with an advanced solid tumor such as melanoma, head and neck, liver or kidney cancer.

This clone has only one observation. J is TRBJ1-1 and V is TRBV7-2; D gene uncertain. This CDR3 is built from 13 residues. V was trimmed by 0 bases and J by 0 bases, leaving 2 bases between them. Germline values: CDR1 SGHTA, CDR2 FQGNSA. The CDR3 region is CASSLALNTEAFF. CDR3 DNA: TGTGCCAGCAGCTTAGCCTTGAACACTGAAGCTTTCTTT.

V and J are TRBV7-2 and TRBJ2-1, with D unclear. This CDR3 has 12 residues. Looked up from germline, CDR1 is SGHTA and CDR2 is FQGNSA. V lost 3 bases and J lost 8, with 8 bases in between. The CDR3 DNA is TGTGCCAGCAGCTTGGGTAGCTATGAGCAGTTCTTC. Residues: CASSLGSYEQFF. Complete variable domain (other parts from reference TRBV7-2 and TRBJ2-1): GAGVSQSPSNKVTEKGKDVELRCDPISGHTALYWYRQSLGQGLEFLIYFQGNSAPDKSGLPSDRFSAERTGGSVSTLTIQRTQQEDSAVYLCASSLGSYEQFFGPGTRLTVL.

The CDR3 DNA is TGTGCCAGCAGTCTCTATCGAGATACGCAGTATTTT. It yields the protein CASSLYRDTQYF. V usage is TRBV7-2 and J usage is TRBJ2-3; D unresolved. Looked up from germline, CDR1 is SGHTA and CDR2 is FQGNSA. CDR3 length equals 12 residues. The germline V and J ends were trimmed by 6 bases and 5 bases, with 9 bases remaining between them.

The chain recombines TRBV29-1 with TRBJ2-1; 8 bases map to TRBD1. The V and J ends lost 6 bases and 7 bases, in that order; junction bases with no gene match: 5. This CDR3 has 12 amino acids. CDR1 is SQVTM, CDR2 ANQGSEA, per germline. In DNA, the CDR3 is TGCAGCGTAGACAGGGGTGGGAATGAGCAGTTCTTC. It yields the protein CSVDRGGNEQFF.

The V call is TRBV25-1, the J call TRBJ2-3; D gene unclear. This CDR3 contains 13 residues. The germline V gene encodes CDR1 MGHDK and CDR2 SYGVNS. Trimming pared 4 bases from V and 6 bases from J, leaving 11 bases between. The CDR3 loop is CASSGEVMDTQYF. Here the CDR3 DNA reads TGTGCCAGCAGTGGAGAAGTTATGGATACGCAGTATTTT.

The genes are TRBV6-1 and TRBJ2-7, with 8 bases lining up with TRBD1. Unmatched junction bases numbered 13, after V lost 6 bases and J lost 6 bases. CDR1 and CDR2 from the germline V gene are MNHNS and SASEGT. The CDR3 length is 15 residues. DNA for the CDR3: TGTGCCAGCAGCGTAACCCCTCAGGGACAGGTCGAGCAGTACTTC. Protein product: CASSVTPQGQVEQYF.

This chain links TRBV9 with TRBJ2-7, with 7 bases identical to TRBD2. Trimming removed 2 bases from V and 0 bases from J; junction bases left unmatched: 2. CDR1 is SGDLS and CDR2 is YYNGEE in the germline V gene. The CDR3 covers 14 residues. The CDR3 DNA reads as TGTGCCAGCAGCGTGCGGGAGAGCTCCTACGAGCAGTACTTC. Protein product: CASSVRESSYEQYF.

The chain recombines TRBV5-1 with TRBJ2-7, with TRBD2 identical over 8 bases. The length of the CDR3 is 15 residues. Germline trimming cut 2 bases from V and 0 bases from J; bases unmatched to any gene: 4. Germline values: CDR1 SGHRS, CDR2 YFSETQ. CDR3 loop: CASSFLAGPSYEQYF. CDR3 DNA sequence: TGCGCCAGCAGCTTTCTAGCGGGCCCCTCCTACGAGCAGTACTTC.

V and J are TRBV4-2 and TRBJ1-5, with D tentatively TRBD1 (5 bases). The germline V gene has CDR1 LGHNA and CDR2 YNFKEQ. The CDR3 loop spans 17 amino acids. V lost 3 bases, J lost 5 bases, and 20 bases lay in between. The CDR3 sequence is CASSHNTGPRGDQPQHF. In DNA, the CDR3 is TGTGCCAGCAGCCATAATACGGGACCCCGGGGAGATCAGCCCCAGCATTTT.

The CDR3, as DNA: TGCGCCAGCAGCCAGTCTGAAACTTTGAACACTGAAGCTTTCTTT. This gives the protein CASSQSETLNTEAFF. This chain connects TRBV4-1 to TRBJ1-1, with unresolved D. The CDR3 loop spans 15 amino acids. CDR1 is MGHRA and CDR2 is YSYEKL in the germline V gene. Trimming stripped 3 bases from V and 0 bases from J, with 11 bases between.

For the CDR3, the DNA is TGTGCCAGCAGTTTCCCAGGGAGCTCCTACGAGCAGTACTTC. Amino acid sequence: CASSFPGSSYEQYF. The chain is built from TRBV28 and TRBJ2-7; D may correspond to TRBD1 or TRBD2 (5 bases each). CDR1 is MDHEN, CDR2 SYDVKM, per germline. V was clipped by 3 bases and J by 0 bases, with 9 bases between them. This CDR3 contains 14 residues. Together with reference TRBV28 and TRBJ2-7, the CDR3 gives the full variable domain: DVKVTQSSRYLVKRTGEKVFLECVQDMDHENMFWYRQDPGLGLRLIYFSYDVKMKEKGDIPEGYSVSREKKERFSLILESASTNQTSMYLCASSFPGSSYEQYFGPGTRLTVT.

This clone was recorded a few times. V gene TRBV9 combines with J gene TRBJ2-3; TRBD2 matches 7 bases. This CDR3 has 15 amino acids. Trimming at V came to 4 bases and at J to 0 bases, leaving 5 bases not matched to a gene. The germline V gene encodes CDR1 SGDLS and CDR2 YYNGEE. CDR3 nucleotide sequence: TGTGCCAGCAGCAGCCCGCGGGGGAGCACAGATACGCAGTATTTT. It translates to CASSSPRGSTDTQYF. The full variable domain, in which reference TRBV9 and TRBJ2-3 provide the parts outside the CDR3, is DSGVTQTPKHLITATGQRVTLRCSPRSGDLSVYWYQQSLDQGLQFLIQYYNGEERAKGNILERFSAQQFPDLHSELNLSSLELGDSALYFCASSSPRGSTDTQYFGPGTRLTVL.

CDR3 coding DNA: TGTGCCAGCAGCGCTACGTCCACTACTAATCGTTACGGGGAGCTGTTTTTT. It translates to CASSATSTTNRYGELFF. The V and J genes are TRBV5-8 and TRBJ2-2, with D uncertain. The CDR3 has 17 residues. CDR1 and CDR2 (germline): SGHTS, YDEGEE. V shed 4 bases and J shed 7 bases, with 23 bases lying between them.